The rows below give T cell receptor beta chains drawn from one sample of a study of CD8 T cells in Susac syndrome. TCRdb re-derived calls from the immunoSEQ multiplex PCR reads in MiXCR, one entry per CDR3 protein. The sample comprises 150,000 to 250,000 distinct CDR3 sequences, about 95% of which are singletons, and roughly 0.088% rests with the top ten. The specimen sequenced was CD4+ T cells from PBMCs. The receptors here all came from a human donor with multiple sclerosis. Both conserved end residues are part of each CDR3. A D gene is named only where the DNA matches it firmly. Where a row states a size, it is once, few, many or the class of an expanded clone; other rows omit it.

clone_size j_call d_call v_call cdr3_aa cdr3_nt
once TRBJ2-3 NA TRBV6-5 CASREGTTDTQYF TGTGCCAGCAGGGAGGGGACCACAGATACGCAGTATTTT
NA TRBJ2-1 NA TRBV24-1 CATSDYRGYNEQFF TGTGCCACCAGTGATTATCGGGGTTACAATGAGCAGTTCTTC
NA TRBJ2-7 NA TRBV15 CATSKEPYEQYF TGTGCCACCAGCAAGGAACCCTACGAGCAGTACTTC
NA TRBJ1-2 NA TRBV5-6 CASTTPLGGYTF TGTGCCAGCACCACCCCTCTGGGTGGCTACACCTTC
NA TRBJ2-3 NA TRBV7-3 CASSSGTLVGGTDTQYF TGTGCCAGCAGCTCCGGGACGCTAGTAGGAGGAACAGATACGCAGTATTTT
NA TRBJ2-1 TRBD2 TRBV24-1 CATSDAKSAGAARGEQFF TGTGCCACCAGTGATGCTAAATCAGCGGGAGCCGCGAGAGGTGAGCAGTTCTTC
NA TRBJ1-1 NA TRBV7-8 CASSLTSPVNTEAFF TGTGCCAGCAGCTTAACAAGCCCTGTGAACACTGAAGCTTTCTTT
NA TRBJ2-4 NA TRBV6-5 CASSSQGFPGKNIQYF TGTGCCAGCAGTTCACAGGGCTTTCCAGGCAAAAACATTCAGTACTTC
NA TRBJ2-2 TRBD1 TRBV30 CAWSEQGAGELFF TGTGCCTGGAGTGAACAGGGGGCGGGAGAGCTGTTTTTT
NA TRBJ1-6 NA TRBV5-4 CASSSPEEYSPLHF TGTGCCAGCAGCTCCCCAGAGGAATATTCACCCCTCCACTTT
NA TRBJ2-7 NA TRBV15 CATSRDLAENSYEQYF TGTGCCACCAGCAGAGATCTAGCTGAAAACTCCTACGAGCAGTACTTC
once TRBJ2-7 NA TRBV7-8 CASTIGAGYEQYF TGTGCCAGCACCATTGGGGCAGGCTACGAGCAGTACTTC
NA TRBJ2-1 NA TRBV30 CAWTRATYNEQFF TGTGCCTGGACCAGGGCGACCTACAATGAGCAGTTCTTC
NA TRBJ1-1 NA TRBV24-1 CATSATGSDMNTEAFF TGTGCCACCAGTGCGACAGGTTCCGACATGAACACTGAAGCTTTCTTT
NA TRBJ2-4 NA TRBV2 CASSLVSDIQYF TGTGCCAGCAGCCTAGTTTCGGACATTCAGTACTTC
NA TRBJ1-5 TRBD1 TRBV29-1 CSTWTGGLQPQHF TGCAGCACGTGGACAGGGGGCCTTCAGCCCCAGCATTTT
NA TRBJ1-1 NA TRBV3-1 CASSQARAGNTEAFF TGTGCCAGCAGCCAAGCTCGGGCAGGGAACACTGAAGCTTTCTTT
NA TRBJ1-4 TRBD1 TRBV12-3/TRBV12-4 CASTLRQGAHKLFF TGTGCCAGCACCTTAAGACAGGGGGCCCATAAACTGTTTTTT
NA TRBJ2-7 TRBD2 TRBV4-1 CASSQASGTSYEQYF TGCGCCAGCAGCCAAGCTAGCGGAACATCCTACGAGCAGTACTTC
NA TRBJ1-6 NA TRBV12-3/TRBV12-4 CASSLSGANSPLHF TGTGCCAGCAGTTTATCGGGGGCTAATTCACCCCTCCACTTT
NA TRBJ2-1 NA TRBV29-1 CSVRPPFRVLGNEQFF TGCAGCGTTCGACCCCCATTCCGGGTCTTGGGTAATGAGCAGTTCTTC
NA TRBJ2-1 NA TRBV12-3/TRBV12-4 CASSFSLSGSYNEQFF TGTGCCAGCAGTTTTAGTCTGTCAGGCTCCTACAATGAGCAGTTCTTC
NA TRBJ2-1 TRBD2 TRBV20-1 CSARVGLAGVLSYNEQFF TGCAGTGCTAGAGTAGGCCTAGCGGGTGTATTATCCTACAATGAGCAGTTCTTC
NA TRBJ2-7 NA TRBV27 CASSLQTRAAYEQYF TGTGCCAGCAGTTTGCAGACAAGGGCAGCCTACGAGCAGTACTTC
NA TRBJ2-4 NA TRBV5-1 CATRISSTGNIQYF TGCGCCACCCGAATATCGTCGACGGGAAACATTCAGTACTTC
NA TRBJ1-1 NA TRBV29-1 CSALGPINTEAFF TGCAGCGCATTGGGACCGATAAACACTGAAGCTTTCTTT
NA TRBJ1-1 TRBD1 TRBV20-1 CSARDRVRGDTEAFF TGCAGTGCTAGAGATCGGGTCAGGGGGGACACTGAAGCTTTCTTT
NA TRBJ2-5 TRBD1 TRBV27 CASSFGQGAMETQYF TGTGCCAGCAGTTTTGGGCAGGGGGCGATGGAGACCCAGTACTTC
once TRBJ2-7 NA TRBV2 CASSEVRAYEQYF TGTGCCAGCAGTGAAGTCCGAGCCTACGAGCAGTACTTC
NA TRBJ1-2 NA TRBV27 CASSLSGNNYGYTF TGTGCCAGCAGTTTATCCGGCAACAACTATGGCTACACCTTC
NA TRBJ2-5 NA TRBV7-2 CASSSQRAGKTQYF TGTGCCAGCAGCTCACAGCGGGCGGGGAAGACCCAGTACTTC
NA TRBJ2-3 NA TRBV30 CAWSQTDTQYF TGTGCCTGGAGTCAGACAGATACGCAGTATTTT
NA TRBJ2-3 NA TRBV18 CASSPENTQYF TGTGCCAGCTCACCAGAGAATACGCAGTATTTT
NA TRBJ2-5 TRBD2 TRBV29-1 CSGGGAETQYF TGCAGCGGCGGGGGGGCCGAGACCCAGTACTTC
NA TRBJ1-2 NA TRBV30 CACLRGDYGYTF TGTGCCTGCCTCCGGGGGGACTATGGCTACACCTTC
NA TRBJ2-7 NA TRBV30 CAWSVQGDSYEQYF TGTGCCTGGAGTGTACAGGGAGACAGCTACGAGCAGTACTTC
NA TRBJ2-5 TRBD2 TRBV19 CASSPRFGGGMETQYF TGTGCCAGTAGTCCCCGTTTCGGGGGAGGGATGGAGACCCAGTACTTC
NA TRBJ2-1 TRBD2 TRBV14 CASSQYPVAGGRQFF TGTGCCAGCAGCCAGTATCCAGTTGCGGGAGGTCGGCAGTTCTTC
NA TRBJ1-6 TRBD1 TRBV30 CAWIQHRDRNSPLHF TGTGCCTGGATCCAACACCGGGACAGGAATTCACCCCTCCACTTT
NA TRBJ2-1 NA TRBV24-1 CATSDFKSSYNEQFF TGTGCCACCAGTGATTTTAAGAGCTCCTACAATGAGCAGTTCTTC
NA TRBJ2-5 NA TRBV9 CASSVGVGELLETQYF TGTGCCAGCAGCGTAGGAGTCGGGGAGCTACTGGAGACCCAGTACTTC
once TRBJ2-7 TRBD2 TRBV15 CATSREPSGRAPYEQYF TGTGCCACCAGCAGAGAGCCTAGCGGGAGGGCCCCCTACGAGCAGTACTTC
NA TRBJ2-1 NA TRBV29-1 CSVGNNEQFF TGCAGCGTCGGGAACAATGAGCAGTTCTTC
NA TRBJ1-1 NA TRBV20-1 CSARGLKRAFF TGCAGTGCTAGAGGACTCAAACGAGCTTTCTTT
NA TRBJ1-5 NA TRBV12-5 CASGLGSNQPQHF TGTGCTAGTGGTTTAGGTAGCAATCAGCCCCAGCATTTT
once TRBJ2-1 NA TRBV7-8 CASSSPGVHEQFF TGTGCCAGCAGCTCCCCGGGGGTCCATGAGCAGTTCTTC
NA TRBJ2-7 TRBD2 TRBV3-1 CASSQFGTSGYEQYF TGTGCCAGCAGCCAATTCGGGACTAGCGGCTACGAGCAGTACTTC
NA TRBJ2-6 NA TRBV7-2 CASSPLTNVLTF TGTGCCAGCAGCCCCCTGACCAACGTCCTGACTTTC
NA TRBJ2-3 NA TRBV3-1 CASSQGGRGGSNTDTQYF TGTGCCAGCAGCCAAGGGGGTAGAGGCGGAAGCAATACGGATACGCAGTATTTT
NA TRBJ2-3 NA TRBV19 CASSGQGGDTQYF TGTGCCAGTAGTGGCCAGGGTGGCGATACGCAGTATTTT
once TRBJ2-1 NA TRBV5-1 CASSSPPGGEQFF TGCGCCAGCAGCTCCCCTCCTGGGGGGGAGCAGTTCTTC
NA TRBJ2-1 NA TRBV7-2 CASSPYGIHNEQFF TGTGCCAGCAGCCCCTATGGGATTCACAATGAGCAGTTCTTC
NA TRBJ1-5 NA TRBV18 CASSRPGTDSNQPQHF TGTGCCAGCTCACGACCCGGGACGGATAGCAATCAGCCCCAGCATTTT
NA TRBJ1-1 NA TRBV20-1 CSAGGGGAAFF TGCAGTGCTGGGGGAGGGGGGGCGGCTTTCTTT
NA TRBJ2-1 NA TRBV7-3 CASSPRRSSQYNEQFF TGTGCCAGCAGCCCCCGAAGGAGTTCACAGTACAATGAGCAGTTCTTC
once TRBJ2-7 TRBD1 TRBV12-3/TRBV12-4 CASSSRQGAYEQYF TGTGCCAGCAGTTCCAGACAGGGGGCCTACGAGCAGTACTTC
NA TRBJ2-2 NA TRBV5-4 CASSLSRGANTGELFF TGTGCCAGCAGCTTGTCGCGGGGCGCGAACACCGGGGAGCTGTTTTTT
NA TRBJ2-2 NA TRBV12-3/TRBV12-4 CASSFISDTGELFF TGTGCCAGCAGTTTCATAAGCGACACCGGGGAGCTGTTTTTT
NA TRBJ2-7 TRBD2 TRBV5-1 CASSLVGVAGNYEQYF TGCGCCAGCAGCTTGGTTGGAGTAGCGGGGAACTACGAGCAGTACTTC
NA TRBJ1-2 NA TRBV3-1 CASSFTREAGYTF TGTGCCAGCAGCTTTACAAGGGAGGCCGGCTACACCTTC